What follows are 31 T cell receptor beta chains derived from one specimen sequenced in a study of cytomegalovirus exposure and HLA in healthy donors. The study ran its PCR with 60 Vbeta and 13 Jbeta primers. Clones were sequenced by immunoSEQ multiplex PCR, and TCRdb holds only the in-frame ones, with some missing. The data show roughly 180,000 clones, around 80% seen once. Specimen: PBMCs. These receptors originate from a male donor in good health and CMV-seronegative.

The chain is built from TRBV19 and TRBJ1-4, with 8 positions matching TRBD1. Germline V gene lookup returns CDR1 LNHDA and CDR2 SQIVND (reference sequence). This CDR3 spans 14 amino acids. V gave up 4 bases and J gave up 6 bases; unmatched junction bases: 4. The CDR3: CASSRTGRDEKLFF. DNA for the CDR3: TGTGCCAGTAGTAGGACAGGGAGGGATGAAAAACTGTTTTTT.

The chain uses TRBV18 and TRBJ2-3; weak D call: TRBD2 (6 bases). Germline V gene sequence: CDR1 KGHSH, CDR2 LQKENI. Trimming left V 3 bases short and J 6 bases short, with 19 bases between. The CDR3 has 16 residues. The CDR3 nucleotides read TGTGCCAGCTCACCCTTGCGGGGAGTGTTTGGGGATACGCAGTATTTT. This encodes CASSPLRGVFGDTQYF.

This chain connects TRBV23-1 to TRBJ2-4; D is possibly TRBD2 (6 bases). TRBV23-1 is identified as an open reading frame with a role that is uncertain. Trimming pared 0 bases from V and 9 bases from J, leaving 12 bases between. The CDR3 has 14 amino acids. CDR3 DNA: TGCGCCAGCAGTCAATCGGTGGGGGGAGGCATTCAGTACTTC. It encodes CASSQSVGGGIQYF.

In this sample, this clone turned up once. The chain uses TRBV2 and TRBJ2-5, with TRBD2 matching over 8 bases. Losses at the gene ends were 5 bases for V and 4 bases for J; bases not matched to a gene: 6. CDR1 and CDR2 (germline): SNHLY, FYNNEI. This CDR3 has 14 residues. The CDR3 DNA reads TGTGCCAGCAGTCCGGGGGGGCCCATAGAGACCCAGTACTTC. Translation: CASSPGGPIETQYF.

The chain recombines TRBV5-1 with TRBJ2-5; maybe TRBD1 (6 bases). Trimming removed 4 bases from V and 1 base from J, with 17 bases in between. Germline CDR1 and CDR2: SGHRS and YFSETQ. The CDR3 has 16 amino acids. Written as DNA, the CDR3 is TGCGCCAGCAGCCCTTACGGACAGACCAGCCAAGAGACCCAGTACTTC. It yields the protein CASSPYGQTSQETQYF. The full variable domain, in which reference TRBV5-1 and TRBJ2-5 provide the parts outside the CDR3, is KAGVTQTPRYLIKTRGQQVTLSCSPISGHRSVSWYQQTPGQGLQFLFEYFSETQRNKGNFPGRFSGRQFSNSRSEMNVSTLELGDSALYLCASSPYGQTSQETQYFGPGTRLLVL.

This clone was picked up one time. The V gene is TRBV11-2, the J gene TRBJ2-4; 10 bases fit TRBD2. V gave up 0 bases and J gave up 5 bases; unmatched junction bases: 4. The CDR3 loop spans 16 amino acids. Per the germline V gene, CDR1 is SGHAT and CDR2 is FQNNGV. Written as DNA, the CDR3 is TGTGCCAGCAGCTTAGAGATAGCGGGGGGCCAAAACATTCAGTACTTC. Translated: CASSLEIAGGQNIQYF. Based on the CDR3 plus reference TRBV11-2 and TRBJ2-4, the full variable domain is EAGVAQSPRYKIIEKRQSVAFWCNPISGHATLYWYQQILGQGPKLLIQFQNNGVVDDSQLPKDRFSAERLKGVDSTLKIQPAKLEDSAVYLCASSLEIAGGQNIQYFGAGTRLSVL.

Here the CDR3 reads CASSEEQGYNSPLHF. CDR3 bases: TGTGCCAGCAGTGAAGAACAGGGCTATAATTCACCCCTCCACTTT. V and J are TRBV2 and TRBJ1-6; TRBD1 might be the D (6 bases). Germline loops: CDR1 SNHLY, CDR2 FYNNEI. Trimming left V 1 base short and J 3 bases short, with 7 bases between. The CDR3 covers 15 residues. Combining the CDR3 with reference TRBV2 and TRBJ1-6 gives the whole variable domain EPEVTQTPSHQVTQMGQEVILRCVPISNHLYFYWYRQILGQKVEFLVSFYNNEISEKSEIFDDQFSVERPDGSNFTLKIRSTKLEDSAMYFCASSEEQGYNSPLHFGNGTRLTVT.

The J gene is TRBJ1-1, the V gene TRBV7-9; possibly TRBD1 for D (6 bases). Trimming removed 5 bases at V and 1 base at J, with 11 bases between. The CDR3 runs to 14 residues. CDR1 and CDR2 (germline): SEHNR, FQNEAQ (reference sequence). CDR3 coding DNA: TGTGCCAGCAGCACCCTGACAGGGAACACTGAAGCTTTCTTT. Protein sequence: CASSTLTGNTEAFF.

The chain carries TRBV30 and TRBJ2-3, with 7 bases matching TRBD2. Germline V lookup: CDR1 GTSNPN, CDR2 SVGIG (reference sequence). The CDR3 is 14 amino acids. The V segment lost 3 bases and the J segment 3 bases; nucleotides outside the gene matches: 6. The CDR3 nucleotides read TGTGCCTGGAGAGCGGGGTCCGCGACAGATACGCAGTATTTT. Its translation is CAWRAGSATDTQYF. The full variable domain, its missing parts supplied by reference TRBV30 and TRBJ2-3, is SQTIHQWPATLVQPVGSPLSLECTVEGTSNPNLYWYRQAAGRGLQLLFYSVGIGQISSEVPQNLSASRPQDRQFILSSKKLLLSDSGFYLCAWRAGSATDTQYFGPGTRLTVL.

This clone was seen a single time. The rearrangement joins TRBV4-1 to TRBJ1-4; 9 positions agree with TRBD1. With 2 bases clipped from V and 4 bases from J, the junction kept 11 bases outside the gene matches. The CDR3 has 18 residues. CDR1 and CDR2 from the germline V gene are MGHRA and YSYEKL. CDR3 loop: CASSQPDRGRVNNEKLFF. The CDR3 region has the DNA TGCGCCAGCAGCCAACCTGACAGGGGGAGGGTGAATAATGAAAAACTGTTTTTT.

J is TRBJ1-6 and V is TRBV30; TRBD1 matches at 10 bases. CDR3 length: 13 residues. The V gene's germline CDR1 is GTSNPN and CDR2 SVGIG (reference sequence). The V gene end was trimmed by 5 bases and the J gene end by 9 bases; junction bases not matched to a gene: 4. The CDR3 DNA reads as TGTGCCTGGGGGGGACAGGGGAGTTCACCCCTCCACTTT. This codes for CAWGGQGSSPLHF. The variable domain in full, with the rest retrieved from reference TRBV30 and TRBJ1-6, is SQTIHQWPATLVQPVGSPLSLECTVEGTSNPNLYWYRQAAGRGLQLLFYSVGIGQISSEVPQNLSASRPQDRQFILSSKKLLLSDSGFYLCAWGGQGSSPLHFGNGTRLTVT.

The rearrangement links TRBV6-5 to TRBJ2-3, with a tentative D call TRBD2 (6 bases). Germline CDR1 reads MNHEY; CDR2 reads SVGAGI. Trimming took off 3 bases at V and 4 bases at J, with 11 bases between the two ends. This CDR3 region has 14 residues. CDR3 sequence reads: CASSYWERADTQYF. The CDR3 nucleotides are TGTGCCAGCAGTTATTGGGAGCGGGCAGATACGCAGTATTTT.

The CDR3 loop reads CASSSSGTTIGELFF. The CDR3 bases are TGTGCCAGCAGTTCCAGCGGGACTACCATAGGGGAGCTGTTTTTT. This chain uses TRBV6-5 with TRBJ2-2; TRBD2 agrees at 7 bases. Germline lookup yields CDR1 MNHEY and CDR2 SVGAGI. There are 15 residues in the CDR3. Trimming at V came to 4 bases and at J to 8 bases, leaving 10 bases not matched to a gene.

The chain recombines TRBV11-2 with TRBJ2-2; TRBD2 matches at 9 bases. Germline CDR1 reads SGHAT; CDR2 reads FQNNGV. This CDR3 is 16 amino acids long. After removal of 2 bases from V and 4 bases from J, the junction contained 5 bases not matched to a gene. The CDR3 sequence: CASSLLASGITGELFF. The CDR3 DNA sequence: TGTGCCAGCAGCTTACTAGCTAGCGGGATCACCGGGGAGCTGTTTTTT.

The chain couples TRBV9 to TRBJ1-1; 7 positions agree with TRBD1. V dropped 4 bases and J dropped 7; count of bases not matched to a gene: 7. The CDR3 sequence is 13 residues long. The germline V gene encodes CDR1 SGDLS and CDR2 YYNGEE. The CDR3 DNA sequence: TGTGCCAGCAGCTTAACGACAGGGAGTGAAGCTTTCTTT. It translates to CASSLTTGSEAFF.

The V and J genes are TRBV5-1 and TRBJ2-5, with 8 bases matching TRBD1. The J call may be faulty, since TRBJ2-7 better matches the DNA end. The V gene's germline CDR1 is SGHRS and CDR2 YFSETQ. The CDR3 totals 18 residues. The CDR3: CASSLGTGQGQPSYEQYF. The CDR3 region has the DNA TGCGCCAGCAGCTTGGGGACCGGACAGGGACAGCCCTCCTACGAGCAGTACTTC.

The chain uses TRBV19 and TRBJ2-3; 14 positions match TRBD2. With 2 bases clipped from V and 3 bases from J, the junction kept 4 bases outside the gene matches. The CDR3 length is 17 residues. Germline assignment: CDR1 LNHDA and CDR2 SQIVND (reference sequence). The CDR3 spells CASSISTSGGETDTQYF. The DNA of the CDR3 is TGTGCCAGTAGTATATCGACTAGCGGGGGGGAGACAGATACGCAGTATTTT.

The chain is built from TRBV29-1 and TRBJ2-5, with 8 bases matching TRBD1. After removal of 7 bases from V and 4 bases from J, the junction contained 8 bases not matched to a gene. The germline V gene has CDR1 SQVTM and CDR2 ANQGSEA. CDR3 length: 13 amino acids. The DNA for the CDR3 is TGCAGCGCGTACTTACAGGGGGGAGAGACCCAGTACTTC. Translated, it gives CSAYLQGGETQYF.

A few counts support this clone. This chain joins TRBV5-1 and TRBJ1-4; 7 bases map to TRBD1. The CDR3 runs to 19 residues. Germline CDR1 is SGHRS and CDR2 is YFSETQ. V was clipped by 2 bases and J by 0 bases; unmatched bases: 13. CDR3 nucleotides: TGCGCCAGCAGCTTTCGAGGGACAGTTCCGTCTGCAACTAATGAAAAACTGTTTTTT. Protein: CASSFRGTVPSATNEKLFF.

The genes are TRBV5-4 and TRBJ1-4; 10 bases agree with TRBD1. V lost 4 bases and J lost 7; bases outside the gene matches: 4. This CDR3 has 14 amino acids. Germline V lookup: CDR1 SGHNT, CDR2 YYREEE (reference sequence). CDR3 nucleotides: TGTGCCAGCAGCCCGGGACAGGGGACTGAAAAACTGTTTTTT. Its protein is CASSPGQGTEKLFF.

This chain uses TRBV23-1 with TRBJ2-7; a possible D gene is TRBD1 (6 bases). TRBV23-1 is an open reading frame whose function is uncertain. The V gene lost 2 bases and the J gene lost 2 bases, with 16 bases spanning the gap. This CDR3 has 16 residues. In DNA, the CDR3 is TGCGCCAGCAGTCAAACAGGGCACCAAATGGCCTACGAGCAGTACTTC. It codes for CASSQTGHQMAYEQYF.

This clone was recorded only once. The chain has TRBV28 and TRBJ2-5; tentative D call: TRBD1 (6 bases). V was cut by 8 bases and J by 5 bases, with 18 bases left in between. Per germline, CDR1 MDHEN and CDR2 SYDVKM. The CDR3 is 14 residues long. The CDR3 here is CASCEHREWETQYF. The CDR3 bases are TGTGCCAGCTGCGAACACAGGGAATGGGAGACCCAGTACTTC. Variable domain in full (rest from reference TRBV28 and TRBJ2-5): DVKVTQSSRYLVKRTGEKVFLECVQDMDHENMFWYRQDPGLGLRLIYFSYDVKMKEKGDIPEGYSVSREKKERFSLILESASTNQTSMYLCASCEHREWETQYFGPGTRLLVL.

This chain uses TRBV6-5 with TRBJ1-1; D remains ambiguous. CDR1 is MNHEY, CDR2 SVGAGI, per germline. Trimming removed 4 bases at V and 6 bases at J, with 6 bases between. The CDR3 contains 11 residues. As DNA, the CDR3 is TGTGCCAGCAGTTCCCCCGCTGAAGCTTTCTTT. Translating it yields CASSSPAEAFF.

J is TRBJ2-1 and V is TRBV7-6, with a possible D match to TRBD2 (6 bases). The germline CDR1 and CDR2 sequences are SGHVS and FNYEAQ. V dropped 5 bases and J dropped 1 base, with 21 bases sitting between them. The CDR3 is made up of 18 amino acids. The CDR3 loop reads CASSRYPRESRSYNEQFF. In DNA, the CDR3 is TGTGCCAGCAGCCGATACCCCCGGGAGAGCAGGTCCTACAATGAGCAGTTCTTC.

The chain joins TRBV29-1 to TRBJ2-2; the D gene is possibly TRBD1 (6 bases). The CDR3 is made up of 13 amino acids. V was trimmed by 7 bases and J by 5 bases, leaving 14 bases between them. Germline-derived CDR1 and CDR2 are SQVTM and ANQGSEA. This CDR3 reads CSARGSGTGELFF. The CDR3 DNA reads TGCAGCGCCAGGGGAAGCGGTACCGGGGAGCTGTTTTTT.

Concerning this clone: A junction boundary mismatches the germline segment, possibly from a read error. The CDR3 sequence is CSFEGDTHKQYF. The CDR3 region has the DNA TGCAGCTTTGAGGGGGACACCCACAAGCAGTACTTC. The V call is TRBV29-1, the J call TRBJ2-7, with D perhaps TRBD1 (6 bases). The CDR3 covers 12 residues. The germline gives CDR1 SQVTM, CDR2 ANQGSEA.

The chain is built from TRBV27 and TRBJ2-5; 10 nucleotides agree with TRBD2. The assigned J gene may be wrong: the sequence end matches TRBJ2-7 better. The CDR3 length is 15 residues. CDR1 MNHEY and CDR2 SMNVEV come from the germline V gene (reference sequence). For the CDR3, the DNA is TGTGCCAGCAGACCTGGACTAGCGGTTACCTACGAGCAGTACTTC. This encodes CASRPGLAVTYEQYF.

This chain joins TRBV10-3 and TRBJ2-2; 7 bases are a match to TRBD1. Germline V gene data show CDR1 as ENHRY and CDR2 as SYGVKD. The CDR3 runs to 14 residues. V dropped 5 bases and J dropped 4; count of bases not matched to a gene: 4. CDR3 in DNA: TGTGCCATCAGTTCGGGACAGAGCACCGGGGAGCTGTTTTTT. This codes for CAISSGQSTGELFF.

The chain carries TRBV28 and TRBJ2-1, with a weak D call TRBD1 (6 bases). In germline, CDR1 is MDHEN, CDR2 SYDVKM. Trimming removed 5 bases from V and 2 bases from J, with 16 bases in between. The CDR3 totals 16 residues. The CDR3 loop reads CASSPNRDTTYNEQFF. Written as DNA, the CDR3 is TGTGCCAGCAGTCCAAATAGGGACACCACCTACAATGAGCAGTTCTTC.

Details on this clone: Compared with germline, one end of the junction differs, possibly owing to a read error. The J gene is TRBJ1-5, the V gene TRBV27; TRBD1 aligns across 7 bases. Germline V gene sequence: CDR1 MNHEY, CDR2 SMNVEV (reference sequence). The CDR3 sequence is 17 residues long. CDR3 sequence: CASGLSGGARGNQPQHF. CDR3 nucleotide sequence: TGTGCCAGCGGTTTATCAGGGGGTGCGAGAGGCAATCAGCCCCAGCATTTT.

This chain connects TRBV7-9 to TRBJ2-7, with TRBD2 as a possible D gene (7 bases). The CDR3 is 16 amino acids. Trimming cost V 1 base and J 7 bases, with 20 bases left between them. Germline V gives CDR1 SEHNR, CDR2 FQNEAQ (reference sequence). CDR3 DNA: TGTGCCAGCAGCTTAGTAGTGGGGGCTAGCGGACGGGAGCAGTACTTC. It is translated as CASSLVVGASGREQYF.